Reported below is one TCR beta chain. Assay used: immunoSEQ multiplex PCR; TCRdb lists only in-frame clones, some missing. Among some 60,000 clones, about 88% were seen once, and the ten largest hold approximately 4%. The sample originates from a study of OX40 agonist ivuxolimab in advanced cancers. Study overall: Three partial responders included one hepatocellular carcinoma patient and two cutaneous melanoma patients.

The germline gives CDR1 SGHNT, CDR2 YENEEA. V was pared by 5 bases and J by 6 bases, with 15 bases between. The CDR3 runs to 14 residues. The source of this sequence is an adult with an advanced solid tumor such as melanoma, head and neck, liver or kidney cancer. J is TRBJ2-3 and V is TRBV11-3, with D perhaps TRBD2 (5 bases). Source: CD4+ or CD8+ T cells sorted from blood, taken in a trial of the OX40 agonist ivuxolimab. CDR3 DNA: TGTGCCAGCAGCCATCGGAAAACGGGGGATACGCAGTATTTT. Translating gives CASSHRKTGDTQYF.